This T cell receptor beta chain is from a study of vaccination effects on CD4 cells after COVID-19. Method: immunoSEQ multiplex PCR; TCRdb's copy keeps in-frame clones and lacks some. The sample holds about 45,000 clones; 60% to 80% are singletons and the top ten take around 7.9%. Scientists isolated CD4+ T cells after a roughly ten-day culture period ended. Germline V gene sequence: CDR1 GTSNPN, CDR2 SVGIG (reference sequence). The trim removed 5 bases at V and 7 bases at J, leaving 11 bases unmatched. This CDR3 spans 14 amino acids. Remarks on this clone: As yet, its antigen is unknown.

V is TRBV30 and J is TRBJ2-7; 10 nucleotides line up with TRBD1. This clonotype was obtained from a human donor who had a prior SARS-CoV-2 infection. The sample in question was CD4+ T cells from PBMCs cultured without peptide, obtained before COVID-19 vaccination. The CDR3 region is CAWGRGDRGGEQYF. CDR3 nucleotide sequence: TGTGCCTGGGGGAGAGGGGACAGGGGTGGGGAGCAGTACTTC.